These T cell receptor beta chains were read from a single sample in a study of blood T cell repertoires in COVID-19. Data came from immunoSEQ multiplex PCR; TCRdb stores just in-frame clones and leaves some out. The table includes some 120,000 clones, about four fifths detected once. The sequencing sample was made of peripheral blood. Every receptor here comes from a man aged 55 to 70 with acute or convalescent COVID-19. The CDR3 runs from the conserved cysteine through the conserved F or W. Fields, in order: J gene, clone size, V gene, D gene, CDR3 length, CDR3 protein, CDR3 DNA. The D gene is left open where the match is weak. Clone size is given for some rows only: seen once, a few or many times, or a class if the clone is expanded.

TRBJ2-7,NA,TRBV3-1/TRBV3-2,TRBD2,16,CASSQDPSLAAYEQYF,TGTGCCAGCAGCCAAGATCCGTCCCTAGCGGCCTACGAGCAGTACTTC
TRBJ2-3,NA,TRBV5-1,TRBD2,15,CASSLVREGTDTQYF,TGCGCCAGCAGCTTAGTGCGGGAGGGGACAGATACGCAGTATTTT
TRBJ2-6,NA,TRBV14,NA,15,CASSPVRSGANVLTF,TGTGCCAGCAGCCCCGTCAGATCCGGGGCCAACGTCCTGACTTTC
TRBJ2-1,NA,TRBV7-3,TRBD1,15,CASSQQGSSYNEQFF,TGTGCCAGCAGCCAACAGGGGAGCTCCTACAATGAGCAGTTCTTC
TRBJ1-2,NA,TRBV2,NA,14,CASSEAEGEVGYTF,TGTGCCAGCAGTGAAGCGGAGGGAGAGGTCGGCTACACCTTC
TRBJ1-2,NA,TRBV28,TRBD1,15,CASSLLGTGGNGYTF,TGTGCCAGCAGTTTATTAGGGACAGGGGGGAACGGCTACACCTTC
TRBJ2-7,NA,TRBV24-1,TRBD1,15,CATSDSRTGVYEQYF,TGTGCCACCAGTGATTCCCGGACAGGGGTCTACGAGCAGTACTTC
TRBJ1-5,NA,TRBV6-6,NA,13,CASMRYSNQPQHF,TGTGCCAGCATGCGTTATAGCAATCAGCCCCAGCATTTT
TRBJ2-2,medium-sized,TRBV18,NA,15,CASSPSDSPTGELFF,TGTGCCAGCTCACCATCGGACAGCCCCACCGGGGAGCTGTTTTTT
TRBJ1-5,NA,TRBV7-2,NA,13,CASSSVSNQPQHF,TGTGCCAGCAGCTCCGTAAGCAATCAGCCCCAGCATTTT
TRBJ1-6,once,TRBV27,TRBD1,14,CASTLGQGASPLHF,TGTGCCAGCACCCTGGGACAGGGGGCTTCACCCCTCCACTTT
TRBJ2-7,NA,TRBV30,TRBD2,14,CAWSVWGGLYEQYF,TGTGCCTGGAGTGTGTGGGGAGGGCTTTACGAGCAGTACTTC
TRBJ2-7,NA,TRBV5-4,NA,15,CASSLPGTGSSEQYF,TGTGCCAGCAGCTTGCCCGGGACTGGATCTTCCGAGCAGTACTTC
TRBJ1-1,NA,TRBV28,TRBD1,13,CASRDRGKTEAFF,TGTGCCAGCAGGGACAGGGGTAAAACTGAAGCTTTCTTT
TRBJ2-1,NA,TRBV9,TRBD2,15,CASNAGTSGSNEQFF,TGTGCCAGCAACGCCGGGACTAGCGGGAGTAATGAGCAGTTCTTC
TRBJ1-1,NA,TRBV29-1,TRBD1,14,CSVVTGAWGTEAFF,TGCAGCGTTGTTACAGGGGCCTGGGGCACTGAAGCTTTCTTT
TRBJ2-1,NA,TRBV5-4,TRBD2,15,CASSFSGSSYNEQFF,TGTGCCAGCAGCTTTAGCGGGAGCTCCTACAATGAGCAGTTCTTC
TRBJ2-7,NA,TRBV4-1,TRBD2,16,CASSQGLAGTPYEQYF,TGCGCCAGCAGCCAAGGTCTAGCGGGGACGCCCTACGAGCAGTACTTC
TRBJ2-3,NA,TRBV5-1,TRBD2,19,CASSLAGTSGTVGTDTQYF,TGCGCCAGCAGCTTAGCCGGGACTAGCGGGACGGTGGGCACAGATACGCAGTATTTT
TRBJ2-1,NA,TRBV4-2,TRBD2,15,CASSPLAGTGDEQFF,TGTGCCAGCAGCCCTCTAGCGGGGACCGGGGATGAGCAGTTCTTC
TRBJ2-3,NA,TRBV24-1,TRBD2,17,CATMGTSGRGSTDTQYF,TGTGCCACCATGGGGACTAGCGGGAGAGGAAGCACAGATACGCAGTATTTT
TRBJ1-2,NA,TRBV3-1/TRBV3-2,TRBD1,12,CASSPFGQGHTF,TGTGCCAGCAGCCCTTTCGGACAGGGACACACCTTC
TRBJ1-6,few,TRBV9,NA,14,CASSVGGGFSPLHF,TGTGCCAGCAGCGTAGGCGGGGGTTTTTCACCCCTCCACTTT
TRBJ1-2,once,TRBV6-5,NA,12,CAIGRGGDGYTF,TGTGCCATCGGGAGGGGGGGGGACGGCTACACCTTC
TRBJ1-2,NA,TRBV5-1,NA,12,CASSFSGEGYTF,TGCGCCAGCAGCTTTTCAGGGGAAGGCTACACCTTC
TRBJ2-1,many,TRBV3-1/TRBV3-2,TRBD2,15,CASSQGLAEYNEQFF,TGTGCCAGCAGCCAAGGCCTAGCGGAGTACAATGAGCAGTTCTTC
TRBJ2-7,NA,TRBV5-1,TRBD2,14,CASSHAGDLNEQYF,TGCGCCAGCAGTCACGCGGGGGACCTGAACGAGCAGTACTTC
TRBJ2-2,NA,TRBV10-2,NA,16,CASTARGIPNTGELFF,TGCGCCAGCACCGCTCGCGGGATCCCGAACACCGGGGAGCTGTTTTTT
TRBJ1-6,NA,TRBV11-2,TRBD1,15,CASSPGQGRRSPLHF,TGTGCCAGCAGCCCCGGACAGGGGCGGCGTTCACCCCTCCACTTT
TRBJ2-1,NA,TRBV28,NA,11,CASSFENEQFF,TGTGCCAGCAGTTTCGAGAATGAGCAGTTCTTC
TRBJ2-7,once,TRBV11-2,TRBD2,15,CASSFTSGPAYEQYF,TGTGCCAGCAGCTTTACTAGCGGGCCCGCCTACGAGCAGTACTTC
TRBJ2-6,few,TRBV3-1/TRBV3-2,TRBD1,19,CASSQVSGTGKAGANVLTF,TGTGCCAGCAGCCAAGTTTCCGGGACAGGGAAAGCTGGGGCCAACGTCCTGACTTTC
TRBJ1-1,once,TRBV21-1,NA,11,CASSKCRRAFF,TGTGCCAGCAGCAAATGTCGTCGGGCTTTCTTT
TRBJ2-5,NA,TRBV29-1,TRBD1,13,CSVDRGSKETQYF,TGCAGCGTTGACAGGGGGAGTAAAGAGACCCAGTACTTC
TRBJ1-1,NA,TRBV28,NA,14,CASTSQGGNTEAFF,TGTGCCAGCACCAGCCAGGGCGGGAACACTGAAGCTTTCTTT
TRBJ1-1,NA,TRBV28,NA,12,CASTPRDTEAFF,TGTGCCAGCACCCCTCGGGACACTGAAGCTTTCTTT
TRBJ2-1,NA,TRBV7-9,NA,16,CASSPPSRLLLNEQFF,TGTGCCAGCAGCCCCCCGTCTCGACTCTTGCTAAATGAGCAGTTCTTC
TRBJ2-7,few,TRBV28,NA,15,CASSPGFGTSYEQYF,TGTGCCAGCAGTCCCGGTTTCGGTACCTCCTACGAGCAGTACTTC
TRBJ1-1,NA,TRBV5-4,TRBD1,17,CASSLYRGRGFNTEAFF,TGTGCCAGCAGCTTGTACAGGGGCCGTGGCTTTAACACTGAAGCTTTCTTT
TRBJ2-2,NA,TRBV27,NA,14,CASSFRANTGELFF,TGTGCCAGCAGTTTCCGGGCGAACACCGGGGAGCTGTTTTTT
TRBJ1-2,NA,TRBV6-1,TRBD1,14,CASSEGNRGYGYTF,TGTGCCAGCAGTGAAGGGAACAGGGGTTATGGCTACACCTTC
TRBJ1-5,NA,TRBV7-8,NA,15,CASSRGRVTNQPQHF,TGTGCCAGCAGCAGGGGCCGGGTCACAAATCAGCCCCAGCATTTT